This T cell receptor beta chain was retrieved from a study of CD4+ T cells in melanoma. Only in-frame clones appear in the TCRdb table, and some are missing; sequencing was by immunoSEQ multiplex PCR. The sample includes around 10,000 clones, 68% seen only once; the top ten take 9.5% to 11%. Per germline, CDR1 LNHDA and CDR2 SQIVND (reference sequence). Germline trimming cut 9 bases from V and 6 bases from J; bases unmatched to any gene: 5. CDR3 size: 13 residues. About this clone itself: Its target is not known.

Overall study results and limits: In melanoma, neoantigen-specific CD4+ T cells reportedly differed in differentiation state.

The chain recombines TRBV19 with TRBJ1-5; the match to TRBD1 covers 10 bases. The TCR sequence derives from a human donor with melanoma. What was sequenced was cells from a culture (not recorded whether cultured in vitro). The CDR3 loop is CASGTGERQPQHF. Written as DNA, the CDR3 is TGTGCCAGCGGGACAGGGGAACGTCAGCCCCAGCATTTT.